What follows describes a single TCR beta chain. There is no known antigen for this receptor. Within one base of it there is no much larger clone, and no base qualities were kept. Each collaborating institution followed its own protocols to collect whole blood in K2EDTA tubes. For TCRbeta analysis, collaborators shipped samples in one of three forms: frozen whole blood, isolated PBMCs, or DNA extracted from either of those sample types. TCRbeta CDR3 regions were amplified from genomic DNA using the immunoSEQ Assay, a bias-controlled multiplex PCR. The paper's data handling went like this. The number of nucleated cells in each sample was estimated by amplification of reference gene primers within the assay. To quantify the absolute abundance of each unique TCRbeta CDR3 rearrangement, sequence reads were collapsed and filtered. For each sample, productive Simpson clonality was calculated by taking the square root of Simpson's diversity index across productive rearrangements. TCRdb's version of the immuneACCESS table is confined to in-frame rearrangements and falls short of the full clone set. An unresolved V gene accounts for under half of the shortfall where checked; the remainder is of unknown origin. V and J calls and clone size follow that table, whereas D and trimming were derived from the DNA. For this sample the table gives around 76,000 clones, of which about 76% were detected only once. 28% of the sample is in the top ten clones.

The sample originates from a study of blood T cell repertoires in COVID-19 (dated by TCRdb to the early 2020s). Context from the whole study: Collaborator samples came from the United States, Italy and Spain and covered acute and convalescent phases of COVID-19. A de-identified subject ID, COVID-19 status, age in years and sex were almost always included in the sample metadata. The prospective study material was composed of cDNA or gDNA derived from T cells, B-cell-depleted T cells, or PBMCs. Deeply sampled blood TCRbeta repertoires from subjects exposed to, actively infected with, or recovered from COVID-19 were included in the dataset. Samples came from the ongoing ImmuneRACE study (first 160 participants) plus 1,254 subjects from 6 global collaborators. Where available, HLA class I and class II types were obtained from metadata supplied by the sample provider rather than from assay-based typing. The repertoires were released in a freely available public database meant as a resource for research on the immune response to SARS-CoV-2. Broad study findings and their caveats: The amount of clinical and demographic metadata varied by source and participant and was provided uncurated.

Taken from the germline V gene, the CDR1 and CDR2 loops are SGHAT and FQNNGV. Unmatched junction bases come to 6, with V trimmed by 3 bases and J by 2 bases. Measured from the cysteine to the phenylalanine, the CDR3 is 17 residues long. The read is trimmed to its CDR3 DNA, 51 bases read in frame from base 1. The receptor was isolated from a woman over 75 with active or convalescent COVID-19. Material: peripheral blood. The chain uses TRBV11-2 and TRBJ1-3, with 11 middle bases fitting TRBD1. The DNA sequence is given as TGTGCCAGCAGCTTTTATGGACAGGGGGCTGCTGGAAACACCATATATTTT. The resulting protein is CASSFYGQGAAGNTIYF.